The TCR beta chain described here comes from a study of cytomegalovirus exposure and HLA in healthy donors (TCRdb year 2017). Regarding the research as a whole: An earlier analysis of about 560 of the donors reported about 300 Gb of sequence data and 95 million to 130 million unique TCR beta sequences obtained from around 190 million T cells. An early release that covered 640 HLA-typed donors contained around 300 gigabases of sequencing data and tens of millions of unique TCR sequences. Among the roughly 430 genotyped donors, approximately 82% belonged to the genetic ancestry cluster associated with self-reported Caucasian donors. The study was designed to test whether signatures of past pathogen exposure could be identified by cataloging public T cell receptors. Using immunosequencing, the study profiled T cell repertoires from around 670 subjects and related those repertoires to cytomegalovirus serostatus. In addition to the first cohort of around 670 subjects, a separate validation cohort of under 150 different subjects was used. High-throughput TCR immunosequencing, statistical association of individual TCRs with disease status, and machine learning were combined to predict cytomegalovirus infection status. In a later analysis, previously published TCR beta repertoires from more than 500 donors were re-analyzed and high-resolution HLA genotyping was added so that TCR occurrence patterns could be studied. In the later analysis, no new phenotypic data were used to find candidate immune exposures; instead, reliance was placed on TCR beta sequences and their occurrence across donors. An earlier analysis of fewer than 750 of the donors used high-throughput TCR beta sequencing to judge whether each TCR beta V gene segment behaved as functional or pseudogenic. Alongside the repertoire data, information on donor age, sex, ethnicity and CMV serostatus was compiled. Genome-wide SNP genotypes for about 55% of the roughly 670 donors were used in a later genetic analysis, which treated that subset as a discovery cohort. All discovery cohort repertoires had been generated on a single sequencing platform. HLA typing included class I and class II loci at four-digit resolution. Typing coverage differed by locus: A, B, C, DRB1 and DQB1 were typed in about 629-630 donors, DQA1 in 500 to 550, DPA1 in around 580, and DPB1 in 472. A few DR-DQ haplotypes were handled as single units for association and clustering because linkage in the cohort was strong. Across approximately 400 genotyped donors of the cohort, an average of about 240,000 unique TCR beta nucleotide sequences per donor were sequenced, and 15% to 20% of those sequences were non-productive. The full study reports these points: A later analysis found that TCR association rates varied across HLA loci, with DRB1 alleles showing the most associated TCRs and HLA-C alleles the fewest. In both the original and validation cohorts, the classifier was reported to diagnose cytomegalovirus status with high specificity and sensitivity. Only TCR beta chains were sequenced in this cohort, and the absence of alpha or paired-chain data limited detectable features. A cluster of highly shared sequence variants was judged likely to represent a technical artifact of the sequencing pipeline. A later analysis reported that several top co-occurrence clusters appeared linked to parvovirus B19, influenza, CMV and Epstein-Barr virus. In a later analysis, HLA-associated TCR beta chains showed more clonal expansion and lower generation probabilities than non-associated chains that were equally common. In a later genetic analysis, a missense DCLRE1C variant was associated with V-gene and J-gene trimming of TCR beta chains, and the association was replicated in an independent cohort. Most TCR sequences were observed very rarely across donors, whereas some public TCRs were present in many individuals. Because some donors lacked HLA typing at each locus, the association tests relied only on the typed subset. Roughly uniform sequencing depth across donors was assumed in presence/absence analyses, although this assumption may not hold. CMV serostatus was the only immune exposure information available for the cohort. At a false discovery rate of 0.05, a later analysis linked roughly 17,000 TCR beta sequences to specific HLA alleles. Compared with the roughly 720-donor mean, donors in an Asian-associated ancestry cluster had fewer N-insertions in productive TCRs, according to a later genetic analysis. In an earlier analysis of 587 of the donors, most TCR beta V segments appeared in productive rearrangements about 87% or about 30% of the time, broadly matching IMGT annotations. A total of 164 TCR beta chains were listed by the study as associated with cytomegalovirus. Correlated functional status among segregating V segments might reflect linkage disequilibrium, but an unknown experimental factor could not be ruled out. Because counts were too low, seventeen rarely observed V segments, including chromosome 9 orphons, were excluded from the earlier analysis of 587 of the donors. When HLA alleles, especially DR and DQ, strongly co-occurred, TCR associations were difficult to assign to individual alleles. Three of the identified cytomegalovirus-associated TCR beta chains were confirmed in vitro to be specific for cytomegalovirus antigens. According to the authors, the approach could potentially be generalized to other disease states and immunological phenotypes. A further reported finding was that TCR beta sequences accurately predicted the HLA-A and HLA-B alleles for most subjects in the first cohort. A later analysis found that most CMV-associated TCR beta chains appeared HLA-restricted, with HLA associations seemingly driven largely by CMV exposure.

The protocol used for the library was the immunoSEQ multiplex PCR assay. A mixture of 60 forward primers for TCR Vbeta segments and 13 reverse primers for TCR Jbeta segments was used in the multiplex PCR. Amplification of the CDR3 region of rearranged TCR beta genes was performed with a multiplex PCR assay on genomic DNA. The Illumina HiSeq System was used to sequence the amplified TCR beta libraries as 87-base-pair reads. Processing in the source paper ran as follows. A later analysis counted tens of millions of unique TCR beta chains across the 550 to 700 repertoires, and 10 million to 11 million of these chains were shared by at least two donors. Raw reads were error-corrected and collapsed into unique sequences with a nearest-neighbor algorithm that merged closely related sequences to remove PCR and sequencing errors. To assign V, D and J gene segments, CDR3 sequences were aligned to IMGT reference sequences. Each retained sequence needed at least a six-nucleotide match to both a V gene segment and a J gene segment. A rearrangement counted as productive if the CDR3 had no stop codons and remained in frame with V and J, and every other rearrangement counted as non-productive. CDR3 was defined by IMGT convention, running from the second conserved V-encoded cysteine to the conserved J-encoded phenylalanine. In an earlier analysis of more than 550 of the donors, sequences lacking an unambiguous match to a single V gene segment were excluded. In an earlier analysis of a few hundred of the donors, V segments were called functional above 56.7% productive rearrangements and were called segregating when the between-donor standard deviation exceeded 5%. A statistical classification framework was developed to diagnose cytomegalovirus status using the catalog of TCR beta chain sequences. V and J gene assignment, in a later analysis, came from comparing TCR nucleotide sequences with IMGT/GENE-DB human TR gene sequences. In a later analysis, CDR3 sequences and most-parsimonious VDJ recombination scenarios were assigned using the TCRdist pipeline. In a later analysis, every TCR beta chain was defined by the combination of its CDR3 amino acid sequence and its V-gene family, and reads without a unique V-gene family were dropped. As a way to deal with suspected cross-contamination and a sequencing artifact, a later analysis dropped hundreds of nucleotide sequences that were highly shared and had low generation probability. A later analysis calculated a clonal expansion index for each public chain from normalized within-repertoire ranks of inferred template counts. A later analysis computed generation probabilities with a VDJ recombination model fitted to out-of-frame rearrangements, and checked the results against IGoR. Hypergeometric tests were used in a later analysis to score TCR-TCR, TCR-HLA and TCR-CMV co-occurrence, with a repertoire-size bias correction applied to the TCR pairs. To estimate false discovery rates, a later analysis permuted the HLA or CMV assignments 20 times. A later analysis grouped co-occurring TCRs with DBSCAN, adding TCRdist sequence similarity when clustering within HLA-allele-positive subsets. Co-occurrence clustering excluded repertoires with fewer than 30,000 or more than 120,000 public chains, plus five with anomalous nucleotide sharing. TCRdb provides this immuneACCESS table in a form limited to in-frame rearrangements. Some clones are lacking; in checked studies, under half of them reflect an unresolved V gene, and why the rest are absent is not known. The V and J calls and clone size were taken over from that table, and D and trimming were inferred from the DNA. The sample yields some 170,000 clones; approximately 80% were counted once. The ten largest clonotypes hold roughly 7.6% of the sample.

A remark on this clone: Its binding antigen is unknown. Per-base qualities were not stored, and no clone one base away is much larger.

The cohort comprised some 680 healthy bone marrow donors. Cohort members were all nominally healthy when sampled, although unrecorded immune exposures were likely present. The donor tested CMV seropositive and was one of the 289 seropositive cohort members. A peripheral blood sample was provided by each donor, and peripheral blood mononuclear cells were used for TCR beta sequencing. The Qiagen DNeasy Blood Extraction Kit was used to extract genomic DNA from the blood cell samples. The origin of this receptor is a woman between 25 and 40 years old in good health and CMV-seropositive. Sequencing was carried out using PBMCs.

The CDR3 protein sequence reads: CAISESVSPTGSGNTIYF. The DNA reads as follows: TGTGCCATCAGTGAGTCCGTGTCCCCAACAGGGTCTGGAAACACCATATATTTT. The V and J segments used are TRBV10-3 and TRBJ1-3; TRBD1 could be the D gene, as 6 bases match. The CDR3 measures 18 amino acids from cysteine to phenylalanine. Solely the CDR3 DNA is kept, with 54 bases framed from the first base. Per the germline V gene, ENHRY is the CDR1 and SYGVKD is the CDR2. Trimming costs V 0 bases and J 1 base, and their ends lie 16 bases apart.